This T cell receptor (beta chain) was captured by sequencing in a study of T cells in Graves' hyperthyroidism and ophthalmopathy. Amplified regions were TCR beta CDR3 sequences from RNA transcripts. When the TCR CDR3 underwent first-round RT-PCR, the HTBI primer set was used. MiXCR was run by TCRdb on the multiplex PCR reads, yielding one entry per CDR3 protein. The data show approximately 100,000 distinct CDR3 sequences, with roughly 37% seen just once and about a tenth held by the top ten. The study defined stable Graves' hyperthyroidism as no ophthalmopathy progression within 18 months. Notes on this clonotype: Antigen: not known.

Points from the study as a whole: Appearing also in blood were most of the thyroid clonotypes expanded above 0.001.

This receptor was taken from a young woman with Graves' hyperthyroidism. The source material was peripheral blood or thyroid tissue (not recorded which).

CDR3 sequence: CSARFGQGNSPLHF. For the CDR3, the DNA is TGCAGTGCTAGATTTGGACAGGGCAATTCACCCCTCCACTTT. V gene TRBV20-1 combines with J gene TRBJ1-6; 8 positions match TRBD1. CDR3 length: 14 residues. The junction had 4 bases not matched to a gene; V was cut back by 2 bases and J by 7 bases. CDR1 and CDR2 from the germline V gene are DFQATT and SNEGSKA (reference sequence).